The 20 T cell receptor beta chains listed next were all sequenced from one sample in a study of Graves' ophthalmopathy and Graves' hyperthyroidism. Investigators amplified TCR beta CDR3 regions from RNA transcripts. First-round RT-PCR with HTBI primers preceded a second-round multiplex PCR. TCRdb re-called the multiplex PCR reads with MiXCR, one entry per CDR3 protein. The table shows 350,000 to 450,000 distinct CDR3 sequences, with 20% to 25% occurring only once. The source material was peripheral blood. The source of these receptors is a woman younger than 30 with stable Graves' hyperthyroidism.

This clonotype occurred a few times. At one of its ends the junction is not consistent with the germline gene, which may arise from a read error. The rearrangement joins TRBV28 to TRBJ2-7; D is unresolved. This CDR3 spans 9 amino acids. The germline CDR1 and CDR2 sequences are MDHEN and SYDVKM. CDR3 region: CASSPPSRF. CDR3 bases: TGTGCCAGCAGTCCGCCCAGTCGCTTC.

This clonotype was observed a handful of times. Written as DNA, the CDR3 is TGTGCCATCAGTGAGGGACTATGGGGTGGGGAGCAGTACTTC. It yields the protein CAISEGLWGGEQYF. The chain couples TRBV10-3 to TRBJ2-7; maybe TRBD2 (6 bases). Trimming shortened V by 2 bases and J by 7 bases, and 15 bases separated the two germline ends. The CDR3 totals 14 residues. Per the germline V gene, CDR1 is ENHRY and CDR2 is SYGVKD.

There are many counts of this clonotype. The gene calls are TRBV12-3 or TRBV12-4 and TRBJ2-2, with a weak D call TRBD2 (6 bases). CDR3 length: 14 amino acids. V lost 6 bases and J lost 5, with 13 bases in between. The CDR3 DNA reads as TGTGCCAGCAGACTCGGGAGAAGGACCGGGGAGCTGTTTTTT. This codes for CASRLGRRTGELFF.

The chain has TRBV6-1 and TRBJ2-6, with TRBD1 matching over 8 bases. This CDR3 has 16 residues. Trimming took 8 bases from V and 0 from J; bases not matched to a gene: 6. Per germline, CDR1 MNHNS and CDR2 SASEGT. The CDR3 DNA follows: TGTGCCAGCGGACGACAGGGGAACTCTGGGGCCAACGTCCTGACTTTC. Its translation is CASGRQGNSGANVLTF.

This clonotype was seen many times. The CDR3 region has the DNA TGTGCCAGCTTAACTAGCAACGAGCAGTACTTC. This encodes CASLTSNEQYF. The rearrangement uses TRBV2 and TRBJ2-7; TRBD2 might be the D (6 bases). The CDR3 consists of 11 residues. Germline CDR1 is SNHLY and CDR2 is FYNNEI. V lost 8 bases to trimming and J lost 5 bases, with 10 bases between them.

The chain combines TRBV12-3 or TRBV12-4 with TRBJ1-5, with D possibly TRBD1 on 6 matching bases. The CDR3 covers 16 residues. V shed 6 bases and J shed 6 bases, with 21 bases lying between them. In nucleotides, the CDR3 is TGTGCCAGCAGCGCCGATATACAGGGAGGCCGTCAGCCCCAGCATTTT. Its protein is CASSADIQGGRQPQHF.

The rearrangement links TRBV19 to TRBJ1-2, with 7 positions matching TRBD1. The CDR3 sequence is 15 residues long. The trim removed 6 bases at V and 1 base at J, leaving 8 bases unmatched. The V gene's germline CDR1 is LNHDA and CDR2 SQIVND (reference sequence). This chain's CDR3 is CASRVPAGGNYGYTF. In DNA form, the CDR3 reads TGTGCCAGTAGGGTGCCGGCAGGGGGTAACTATGGCTACACCTTC.

This clonotype has a count of ten or more. The chain uses TRBV12-3 or TRBV12-4 and TRBJ2-5; D is unclear. The CDR3 is 16 residues long. With 4 bases removed from V and 7 bases from J, the gap between germline ends came to 22 bases. The CDR3, as DNA: TGTGCCAGCAGTTCAACAGTGGCCTTACTCTACGGGACCCAGTACTTC. Its protein product is CASSSTVALLYGTQYF.

The V call is TRBV6-5, the J call TRBJ1-6; possible D gene TRBD1, 6 bases. Germline-derived CDR1 and CDR2 are MNHEY and SVGAGI. The ends were cut back, 4 bases at V and 10 bases at J, with 23 bases in the middle. The CDR3 has 17 amino acids. The DNA for the CDR3 is TGTGCCAGCAGTTCCCTGCCCCCCAGACAGGTAGTGTCACCCCTCCACTTT. Translated: CASSSLPPRQVVSPLHF.

This clonotype was detected ten times or more. The chain links TRBV7-9 to TRBJ1-2, with unresolved D. In germline, CDR1 is SEHNR, CDR2 FQNEAQ (reference sequence). The CDR3 sequence is 15 residues long. The V end lost 4 bases, the J end lost 8 bases, and 20 bases lay between the germline ends. As DNA, the CDR3 is TGTGCCAGCAGCTACAATGTCTTGATTTCAAGAGGCTACACCTTC. Residues: CASSYNVLISRGYTF.

The V call is TRBV6-1, the J call TRBJ2-7, with D possibly matching TRBD1 (6 bases). V lost 6 bases and J lost 0, with 15 bases in between. Germline V lookup: CDR1 MNHNS, CDR2 SASEGT. The CDR3 has 15 residues. CDR3 coding DNA: TGTGCCAGCAGCCGAGATCGGACAGCCTCCTACGAGCAGTACTTC. This codes for CASSRDRTASYEQYF.

In its sample, this clonotype was seen many times. The V and J genes are TRBV19 and TRBJ2-1, with D perhaps matching TRBD1 or TRBD2 (5 bases each). Trimming took off 3 bases at V and 6 bases at J, with 12 bases between the two ends. This CDR3 comprises 14 residues. Germline V gene data show CDR1 as LNHDA and CDR2 as SQIVND (reference sequence). The DNA of the CDR3 is TGTGCCAGTAGTATTAAGGGACCTATCAATGAGCAGTTCTTC. This encodes CASSIKGPINEQFF. Full variable domain (remainder filled in from reference TRBV19 and TRBJ2-1): DGGITQSPKYLFRKEGQNVTLSCEQNLNHDAMYWYRQDPGQGLRLIYYSQIVNDFQKGDIAEGYSVSREKKESFPLTVTSAQKNPTAFYLCASSIKGPINEQFFGPGTRLTVL.

This clonotype has a count of ten or more. The chain joins TRBV10-3 to TRBJ2-5; 7 nucleotides line up with TRBD1. In germline, CDR1 is ENHRY, CDR2 SYGVKD. The V and J ends lost 6 bases and 5 bases, in that order; junction bases with no gene match: 6. This CDR3 has 13 residues. This CDR3 is CAISSTGTETQYF. In DNA form, the CDR3 reads TGTGCCATCAGCTCGACAGGGACGGAGACCCAGTACTTC.

This clonotype was detected once. The CDR3, as DNA: TGTGCCAGCAGTTTTAACAGTTATAATTCACCCCTCCACTTT. Protein product: CASSFNSYNSPLHF. V and J are TRBV12-3 or TRBV12-4 and TRBJ1-6; D remains ambiguous. The ends were cut back, 3 bases at V and 4 bases at J, with 7 bases in the middle. The CDR3 length is 14 residues.

At least ten counts were recorded for this clonotype. This chain connects TRBV20-1 to TRBJ2-7; D is ambiguous. From germline, CDR1 is DFQATT and CDR2 SNEGSKA (reference sequence). There are 13 residues in the CDR3. V was pared by 3 bases and J by 3 bases, with 12 bases between. The CDR3 region has the DNA TGCAGTGCTAGGGGCCGGTTCAGCTACGAGCAGTACTTC. It codes for CSARGRFSYEQYF.

This clonotype appeared many times. This rearrangement joins TRBV29-1 to TRBJ1-1, with 10 bases lining up with TRBD1. Losses at the gene ends were 5 bases for V and 2 bases for J; bases not matched to a gene: 2. The CDR3 is 13 amino acids. Germline CDR1 and CDR2: SQVTM and ANQGSEA. As DNA, the CDR3 is TGCAGCGTTTGGGACAGGGGAAACACTGAAGCTTTCTTT. Its protein product is CSVWDRGNTEAFF.

In this sample, this clonotype turned up many times. The chain couples TRBV10-2 to TRBJ1-1, with D unclear. With 4 bases removed from V and 5 bases from J, the gap between germline ends came to 17 bases. The germline gives CDR1 WSHSY, CDR2 SAAADI. This CDR3 has 15 amino acids. The CDR3 protein is CASSAIGRRRTEAFF. In DNA, the CDR3 is TGCGCCAGCAGTGCAATCGGGAGGAGACGGACTGAAGCTTTCTTT.

The chain carries TRBV5-1 and TRBJ2-2; 8 nucleotides align to TRBD2. Germline CDR1 SGHRS, CDR2 YFSETQ. V dropped 4 bases and J dropped 6; count of bases not matched to a gene: 8. CDR3 length: 15 amino acids. The CDR3 DNA sequence: TGCGCCAGCAGCCCACTAGCGGCCGGGGCCGGGGAGCTGTTTTTT. It encodes CASSPLAAGAGELFF.

This clonotype was seen many times. The chain carries TRBV18 and TRBJ2-5; possible D gene TRBD2, 6 bases. The germline gives CDR1 KGHSH, CDR2 LQKENI. This CDR3 has 13 residues. The V end was cut by 4 bases, the J end by 3 bases, with 9 bases between. CDR3 sequence (DNA): TGTGCCAGCTCACGCGGGACGAAAGAGACCCAGTACTTC. Its protein is CASSRGTKETQYF.

This clonotype was observed many times. The rearrangement links TRBV7-9 to TRBJ1-2; D is perhaps TRBD1 (5 bases). With 3 bases removed from V and 6 bases from J, the gap between germline ends came to 8 bases. The CDR3 length is 12 residues. Per germline, CDR1 SEHNR and CDR2 FQNEAQ (reference sequence). CDR3 coding DNA: TGTGCCAGCAGCTTTGGGGCGAATGGCTACACCTTC. Its translation is CASSFGANGYTF.